The clone carrying this TCR beta chain was observed a handful of times. This sample was taken from a study of blood T cell repertoires in COVID-19. Turning to the study itself: Specimens from acute and convalescent COVID-19 originated in the United States, Italy and Spain.

Per the original methods: Amplification with reference gene primers provided the estimates of nucleated cell counts. Clones were sequenced by immunoSEQ multiplex PCR, and TCRdb holds only the in-frame ones, with some missing. Clone size and the V and J calls come from that table; the DNA yielded D and trimming. Of 100,000 to 150,000 clones listed, about four fifths are singletons. This TCR was recovered from a man in his forties with active or convalescent COVID-19. What was sequenced was peripheral blood.

CDR3 sequence reads: CASTVSAGGSYEQYF. The CDR3 coding sequence is TGCGCCAGCACCGTGTCAGCGGGGGGTAGCTACGAGCAGTACTTC. The J gene is TRBJ2-7, the V gene TRBV5-1, with TRBD2 matching 9 bases. Germline lookup yields CDR1 SGHRS and CDR2 YFSETQ. The CDR3 runs 15 residues. V was pared by 6 bases and J by 3 bases, with 10 bases of the junction left unmatched.